These 13 T cell receptor beta chains originate from one sample sequenced in a study of cytotoxic CD8 clonotypes in ibrutinib-treated CLL. Assay used: immunoSEQ multiplex PCR; TCRdb lists only in-frame clones, some missing. This table holds tens of thousands of clones, roughly 85% found once. The specimen comprised PBMCs, sampled after 24 months of ibrutinib treatment. These receptors originate from a human donor with chronic lymphocytic leukemia.

The chain carries TRBV6-5 and TRBJ2-1; the D gene is possibly TRBD1 (5 bases). CDR1 MNHEY and CDR2 SVGAGI come from the germline V gene. This CDR3 is built from 12 residues. Between the trimmed V and J ends, which lost 5 bases and 7 bases, there was a span of 9 bases. In DNA form, the CDR3 reads TGTGCCAGCAGTGGGGCTTGGAATGAGCAGTTCTTC. Translated: CASSGAWNEQFF.

This chain joins TRBV18 and TRBJ1-5; 10 nucleotides line up with TRBD1. The CDR3 covers 15 residues. The V segment lost 5 bases and the J segment 2 bases; nucleotides outside the gene matches: 3. In germline, CDR1 is KGHSH, CDR2 LQKENI. The CDR3 DNA follows: TGTGCCAGCTCAGAAGGGACAGGGGGCAATCAGCCCCAGCATTTT. Amino acids: CASSEGTGGNQPQHF.

The chain has TRBV2 and TRBJ1-4, with D hard to call. The CDR3 totals 12 residues. V was clipped by 8 bases and J by 8 bases, with 12 bases between them. Germline CDR1 SNHLY, CDR2 FYNNEI. CDR3 nucleotide sequence: TGTGCCAGCCGGCGGAGAGACGAAAAACTGTTTTTT. Protein: CASRRRDEKLFF.

The CDR3 nucleotides read TGCGCCAGCAGCAAAGAGGACAGCTTGAACACTGAAGCTTTCTTT. Protein: CASSKEDSLNTEAFF. The chain recombines TRBV5-1 with TRBJ1-1; D perhaps matches TRBD1 (6 bases). V was cut by 4 bases and J by 0 bases, with 13 bases left in between. Germline lookup yields CDR1 SGHRS and CDR2 YFSETQ. The length of the CDR3 is 15 residues.

The chain has TRBV6-5 and TRBJ1-2; D is perhaps TRBD1 (5 bases). Germline V gene lookup returns CDR1 MNHEY and CDR2 SVGAGI. The CDR3 sequence is 15 residues long. With 5 bases removed from V and 3 bases from J, the gap between germline ends came to 16 bases. The CDR3 protein is CASSPKKGYDYGYTF. The CDR3 region has the DNA TGTGCCAGCAGTCCAAAAAAGGGGTACGACTATGGCTACACCTTC.

This chain links TRBV28 with TRBJ2-5, with D hard to call. Trimming stripped 1 base from V and 3 bases from J, with 9 bases between. In germline, CDR1 is MDHEN, CDR2 SYDVKM. CDR3 length: 14 amino acids. CDR3 in amino acids: CASSLSAREETQYF. In nucleotides, the CDR3 is TGTGCCAGCAGTTTATCGGCACGGGAAGAGACCCAGTACTTC.

This chain links TRBV18 with TRBJ2-3; 9 nucleotides agree with TRBD2. Germline V gene lookup returns CDR1 KGHSH and CDR2 LQKENI. J gave up 4 bases and V 0 bases, and 14 bases lay outside the gene matches. The CDR3 is 19 residues long. In DNA, the CDR3 is TGTGCCAGCTCACCACCCAGCGGGGGGCCTGGGAGGAGCTCAGATACGCAGTATTTT. Translated: CASSPPSGGPGRSSDTQYF.

The chain combines TRBV11-2 with TRBJ2-1; TRBD1 matches at 7 bases. Germline V gene lookup returns CDR1 SGHAT and CDR2 FQNNGV. V lost 4 bases to trimming and J lost 7 bases; unmatched junction nucleotides: 7. This CDR3 spans 14 amino acids. This CDR3 reads CASSWYRGRNEQFF. The DNA for the CDR3 is TGTGCCAGCAGCTGGTACAGGGGAAGGAATGAGCAGTTCTTC.

V usage is TRBV18 and J usage is TRBJ2-5, with 8 bases that match TRBD2. The CDR3 extends over 15 amino acids. V trimming: 0 bases; J trimming: 5 bases; junction bases outside the gene matches: 5. Germline-derived CDR1 and CDR2 are KGHSH and LQKENI. The CDR3 is CASSPPGLAAETQYF. The CDR3 coding sequence is TGTGCCAGCTCACCACCCGGACTAGCAGCGGAGACCCAGTACTTC.

The V and J genes are TRBV2 and TRBJ2-3; D possibly corresponds to TRBD2 (7 bases). The CDR3 extends over 13 amino acids. The V and J ends lost 8 bases and 0 bases respectively, with 9 bases between them. Germline lookup yields CDR1 SNHLY and CDR2 FYNNEI. This CDR3 reads CASGGASTDTQYF. The CDR3 DNA is TGTGCCAGCGGGGGGGCTAGCACAGATACGCAGTATTTT.

The table lists this clone with a few counts. V is TRBV19 and J is TRBJ1-6; maybe TRBD1 (5 bases). This CDR3 region has 14 residues. Germline values: CDR1 LNHDA, CDR2 SQIVND (reference sequence). Trimming shortened V by 5 bases and J by 4 bases, and 9 bases separated the two germline ends. CDR3 bases: TGTGCCAGTAGTCCTAGACAGTATAATTCACCCCTCCACTTT. It translates to CASSPRQYNSPLHF.

The chain couples TRBV29-1 to TRBJ2-7; D ambiguous. CDR3 length: 13 residues. The V gene's germline CDR1 is SQVTM and CDR2 ANQGSEA. V lost 5 bases and J lost 3, with 14 bases in between. The CDR3 DNA reads as TGCAGCGTTTTCGCTTTTGGCTACTACGAGCAGTACTTC. Translating gives CSVFAFGYYEQYF.

The V and J genes are TRBV5-1 and TRBJ1-3; no clear D gene. The length of the CDR3 is 11 residues. Trimming took 4 bases from V and 4 from J, leaving 3 bases between them. Germline CDR1 is SGHRS and CDR2 is YFSETQ. This CDR3 is CASSIGNTIYF. DNA for the CDR3: TGCGCCAGCAGCATCGGAAACACCATATATTTT. Drawing the rest from reference TRBV5-1 and TRBJ1-3, the complete variable domain is KAGVTQTPRYLIKTRGQQVTLSCSPISGHRSVSWYQQTPGQGLQFLFEYFSETQRNKGNFPGRFSGRQFSNSRSEMNVSTLELGDSALYLCASSIGNTIYFGEGSWLTVV.